The sequence of this TCR beta chain was determined in a study of T-cell reconstitution after alpha-beta-depleted transplantation in children. General study results and limits: By about two months after transplant, alpha-beta T cells reportedly arose from several hundred graft clones that had expanded.

Regarding this clonotype: The antigen is unknown.

Unique molecular identifiers were incorporated during preparation of the TCRbeta library. TCRdb recomputed calls from the PCR reads with MiXCR, one row per CDR3 protein. The profile covers some 450,000 distinct CDR3 sequences, with around 46% appearing a single time and roughly 27% taken by the ten largest. Germline V gene data show CDR1 as LNHDA and CDR2 as SQIVND (reference sequence). With V trimmed by 7 bases and J by 5 bases, 6 bases remained unmatched. CDR3 length: 14 amino acids. The specimen comprised PBMCs, sampled before TCRalphabeta/CD19-depleted stem cell transplant. The TCR originated in a girl aged 2 to 10 with aplastic anemia, due to receive a stem cell transplant. The chain recombines TRBV19 with TRBJ2-3; 10 bases fit TRBD1. CDR3 nucleotide sequence: TGTGCCAGTACCCGACAGGGGGCTAAAGATACGCAGTATTTT. As protein: CASTRQGAKDTQYF.